The TCR beta chain under discussion was sequenced for a study of blood T cell repertoires in COVID-19. Clones were sequenced by immunoSEQ multiplex PCR, and TCRdb holds only the in-frame ones, with some missing. Of around 330,000 clones in the sample, about 92% were seen once. Unmatched junction bases numbered 5, after V lost 6 bases and J lost 7 bases. CDR3 length: 13 residues. V is TRBV12-3 or TRBV12-4 and J is TRBJ2-1; 8 bases map to TRBD1. The sequence was collected from a man aged 55 to 70 who had recovered from COVID-19. Sequenced input: PBMCs or T cells enriched from blood (not recorded which). The CDR3 is CASSQDRGNEQFF. In nucleotides, the CDR3 is TGTGCCAGCAGCCAAGACAGGGGTAATGAGCAGTTCTTC.